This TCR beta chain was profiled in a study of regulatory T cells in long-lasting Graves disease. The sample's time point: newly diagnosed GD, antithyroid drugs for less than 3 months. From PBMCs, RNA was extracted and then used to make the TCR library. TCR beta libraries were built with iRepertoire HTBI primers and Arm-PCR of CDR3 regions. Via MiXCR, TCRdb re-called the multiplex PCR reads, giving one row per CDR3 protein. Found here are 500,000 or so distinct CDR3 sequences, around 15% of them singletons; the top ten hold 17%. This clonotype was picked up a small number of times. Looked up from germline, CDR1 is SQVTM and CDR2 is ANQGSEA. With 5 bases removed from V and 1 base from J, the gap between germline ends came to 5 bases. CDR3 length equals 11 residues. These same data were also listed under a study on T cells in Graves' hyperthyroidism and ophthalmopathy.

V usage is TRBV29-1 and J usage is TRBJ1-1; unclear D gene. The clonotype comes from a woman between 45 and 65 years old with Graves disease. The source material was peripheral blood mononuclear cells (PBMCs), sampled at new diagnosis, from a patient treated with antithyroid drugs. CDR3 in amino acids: CSVRRNTEAFF. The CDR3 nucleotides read TGCAGCGTTCGGAGGAACACTGAAGCTTTCTTT. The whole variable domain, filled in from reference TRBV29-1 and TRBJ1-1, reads SAVISQKPSRDICQRGTSLTIQCQVDSQVTMMFWYRQQPGQSLTLIATANQGSEATYESGFVIDKFPISRPNLTFSTLTVSNMSPEDSSIYLCSVRRNTEAFFGQGTRLTVV.